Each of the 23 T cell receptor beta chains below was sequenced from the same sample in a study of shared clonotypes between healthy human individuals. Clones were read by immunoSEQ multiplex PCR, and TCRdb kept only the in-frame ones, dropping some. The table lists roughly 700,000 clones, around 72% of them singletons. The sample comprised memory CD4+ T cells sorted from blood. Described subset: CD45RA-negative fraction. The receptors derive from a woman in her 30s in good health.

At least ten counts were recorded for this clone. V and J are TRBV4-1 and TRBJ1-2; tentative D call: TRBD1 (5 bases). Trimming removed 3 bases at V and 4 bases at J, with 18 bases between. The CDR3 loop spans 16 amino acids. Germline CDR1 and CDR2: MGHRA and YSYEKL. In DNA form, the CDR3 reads TGCGCCAGCAGCCAGGCAAACAGGAACGGGAGCTATGGCTACACCTTC. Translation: CASSQANRNGSYGYTF.

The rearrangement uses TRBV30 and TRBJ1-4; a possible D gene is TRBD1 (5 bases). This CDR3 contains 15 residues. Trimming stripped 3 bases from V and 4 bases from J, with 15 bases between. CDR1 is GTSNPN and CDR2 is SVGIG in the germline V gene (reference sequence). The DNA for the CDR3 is TGTGCCTGGAGGAGGAAGACAGCCCGTAATGAAAAACTGTTTTTT. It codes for CAWRRKTARNEKLFF.

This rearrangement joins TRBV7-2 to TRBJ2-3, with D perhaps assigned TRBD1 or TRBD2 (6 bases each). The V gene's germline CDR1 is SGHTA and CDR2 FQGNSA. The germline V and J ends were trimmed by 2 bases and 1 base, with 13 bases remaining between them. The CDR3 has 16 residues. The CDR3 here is CASSLSWRGGTDTQYF. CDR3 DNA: TGTGCCAGCAGCTTATCGTGGAGGGGGGGCACAGATACGCAGTATTTT. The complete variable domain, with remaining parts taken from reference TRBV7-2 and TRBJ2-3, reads GAGVSQSPSNKVTEKGKDVELRCDPISGHTALYWYRQSLGQGLEFLIYFQGNSAPDKSGLPSDRFSAERTGGSVSTLTIQRTQQEDSAVYLCASSLSWRGGTDTQYFGPGTRLTVL.

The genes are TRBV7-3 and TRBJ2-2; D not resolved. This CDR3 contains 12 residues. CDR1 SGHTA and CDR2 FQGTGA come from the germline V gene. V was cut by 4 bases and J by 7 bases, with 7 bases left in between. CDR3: CASSSELGELFF. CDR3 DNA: TGTGCCAGCAGCTCAGAACTCGGGGAGCTGTTTTTT.

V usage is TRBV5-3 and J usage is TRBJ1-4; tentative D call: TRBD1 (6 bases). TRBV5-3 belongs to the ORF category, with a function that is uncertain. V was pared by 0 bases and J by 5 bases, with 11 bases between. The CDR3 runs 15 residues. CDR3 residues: CARSLGQARNEKLFF. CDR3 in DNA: TGTGCCAGAAGCTTGGGACAGGCCCGGAATGAAAAACTGTTTTTT.

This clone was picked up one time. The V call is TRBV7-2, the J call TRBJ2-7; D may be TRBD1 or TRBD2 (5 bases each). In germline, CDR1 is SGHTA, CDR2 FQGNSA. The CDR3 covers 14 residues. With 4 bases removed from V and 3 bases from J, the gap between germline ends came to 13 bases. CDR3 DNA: TGTGCCAGCAGCTGGGACCCAAATTACTACGAGCAGTACTTC. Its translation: CASSWDPNYYEQYF.

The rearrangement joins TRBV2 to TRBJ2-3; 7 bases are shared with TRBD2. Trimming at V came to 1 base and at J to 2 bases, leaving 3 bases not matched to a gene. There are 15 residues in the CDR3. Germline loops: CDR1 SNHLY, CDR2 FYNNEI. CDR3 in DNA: TGTGCCAGCAGTGAAGGCCAGCGGGACACAGATACGCAGTATTTT. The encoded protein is CASSEGQRDTDTQYF.

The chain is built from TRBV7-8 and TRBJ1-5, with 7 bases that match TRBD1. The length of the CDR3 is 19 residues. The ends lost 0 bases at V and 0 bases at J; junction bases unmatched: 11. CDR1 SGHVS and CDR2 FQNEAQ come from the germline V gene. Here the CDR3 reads CASSLALTGATYSNQPQHF. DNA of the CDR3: TGTGCCAGCAGCTTAGCGCTTACAGGGGCTACTTATAGCAATCAGCCCCAGCATTTT.

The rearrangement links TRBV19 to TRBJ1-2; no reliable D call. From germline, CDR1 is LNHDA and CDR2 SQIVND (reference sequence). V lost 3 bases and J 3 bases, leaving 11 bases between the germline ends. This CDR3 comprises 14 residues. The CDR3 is CASSIRTEDYGYTF. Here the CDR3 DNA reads TGTGCCAGTAGTATTCGGACCGAGGACTATGGCTACACCTTC.

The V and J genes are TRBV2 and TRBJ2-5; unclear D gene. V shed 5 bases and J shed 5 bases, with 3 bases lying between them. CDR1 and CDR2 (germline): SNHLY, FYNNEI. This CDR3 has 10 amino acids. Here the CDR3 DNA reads TGTGCCAGCAGTCGGGAGACCCAGTACTTC. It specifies CASSRETQYF.

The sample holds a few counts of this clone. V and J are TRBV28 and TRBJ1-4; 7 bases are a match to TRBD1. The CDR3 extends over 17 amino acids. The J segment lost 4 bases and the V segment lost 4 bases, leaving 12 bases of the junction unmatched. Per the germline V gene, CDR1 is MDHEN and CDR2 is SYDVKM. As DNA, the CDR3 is TGTGCCAGCAGTTCCTTACAGGGGAGGTTCGGTAATGAAAAACTGTTTTTT. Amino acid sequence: CASSSLQGRFGNEKLFF.

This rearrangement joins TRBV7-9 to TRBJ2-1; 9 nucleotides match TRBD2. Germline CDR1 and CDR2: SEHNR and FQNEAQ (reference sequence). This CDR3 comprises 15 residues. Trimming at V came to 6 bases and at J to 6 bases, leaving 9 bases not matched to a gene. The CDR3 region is CASSAVAGASNEQFF. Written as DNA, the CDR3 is TGTGCCAGCAGTGCAGTAGCGGGAGCGTCCAATGAGCAGTTCTTC.

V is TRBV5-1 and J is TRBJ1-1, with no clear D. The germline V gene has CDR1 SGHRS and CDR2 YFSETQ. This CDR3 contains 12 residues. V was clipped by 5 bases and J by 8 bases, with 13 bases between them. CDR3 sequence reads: CASRGTLGEAFF. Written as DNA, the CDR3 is TGCGCCAGCAGGGGCACCCTCGGCGAAGCTTTCTTT.

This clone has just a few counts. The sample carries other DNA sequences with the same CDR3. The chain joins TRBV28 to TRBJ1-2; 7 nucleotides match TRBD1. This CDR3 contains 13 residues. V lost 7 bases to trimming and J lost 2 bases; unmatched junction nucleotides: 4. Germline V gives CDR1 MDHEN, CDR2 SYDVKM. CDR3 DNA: TGTGCCAGCAAGACGACAGGGAACTATGGCTACACCTTC. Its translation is CASKTTGNYGYTF.

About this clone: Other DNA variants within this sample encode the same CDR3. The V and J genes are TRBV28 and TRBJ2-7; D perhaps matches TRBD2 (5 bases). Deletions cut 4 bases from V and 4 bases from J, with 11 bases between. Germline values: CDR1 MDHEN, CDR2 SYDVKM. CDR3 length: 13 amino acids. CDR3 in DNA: TGTGCCAGCAGTTACGGAGGATCGTACGAGCAGTACTTC. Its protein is CASSYGGSYEQYF.

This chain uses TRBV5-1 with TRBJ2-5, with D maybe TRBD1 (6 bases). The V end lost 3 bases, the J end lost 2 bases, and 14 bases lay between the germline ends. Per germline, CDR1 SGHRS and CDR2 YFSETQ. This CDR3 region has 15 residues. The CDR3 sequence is CASSSGQILQETQYF. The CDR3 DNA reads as TGCGCCAGCAGCTCAGGACAGATTTTACAAGAGACCCAGTACTTC. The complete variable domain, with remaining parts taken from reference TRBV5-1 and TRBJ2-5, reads KAGVTQTPRYLIKTRGQQVTLSCSPISGHRSVSWYQQTPGQGLQFLFEYFSETQRNKGNFPGRFSGRQFSNSRSEMNVSTLELGDSALYLCASSSGQILQETQYFGPGTRLLVL.

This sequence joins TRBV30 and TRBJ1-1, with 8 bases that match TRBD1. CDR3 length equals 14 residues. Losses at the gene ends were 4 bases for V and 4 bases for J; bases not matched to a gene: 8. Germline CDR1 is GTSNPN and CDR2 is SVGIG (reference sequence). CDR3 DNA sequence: TGTGCCTGGATGCAGGGGGCGCTGGGCACTGAAGCTTTCTTT. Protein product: CAWMQGALGTEAFF.

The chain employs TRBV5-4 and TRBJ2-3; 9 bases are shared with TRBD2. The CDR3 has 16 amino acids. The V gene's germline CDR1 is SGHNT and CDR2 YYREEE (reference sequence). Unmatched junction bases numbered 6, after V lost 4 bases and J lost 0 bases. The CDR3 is CASSISGRGSTDTQYF. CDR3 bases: TGTGCCAGCAGCATTAGCGGGAGAGGGAGCACAGATACGCAGTATTTT.

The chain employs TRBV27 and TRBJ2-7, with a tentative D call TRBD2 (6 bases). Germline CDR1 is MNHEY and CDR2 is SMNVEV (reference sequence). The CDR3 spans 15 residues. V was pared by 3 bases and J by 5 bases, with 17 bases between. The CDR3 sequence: CASSLRGAGFHEQYF. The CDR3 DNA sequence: TGTGCCAGCAGTTTGCGGGGAGCAGGTTTCCACGAGCAGTACTTC.

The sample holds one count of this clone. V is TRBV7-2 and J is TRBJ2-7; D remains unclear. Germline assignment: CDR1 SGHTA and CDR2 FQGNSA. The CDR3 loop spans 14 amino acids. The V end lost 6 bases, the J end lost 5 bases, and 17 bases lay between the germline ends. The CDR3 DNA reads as TGTGCCAGCAGATCTTTGGCGGCGCGGCACGAGCAGTACTTC. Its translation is CASRSLAARHEQYF.

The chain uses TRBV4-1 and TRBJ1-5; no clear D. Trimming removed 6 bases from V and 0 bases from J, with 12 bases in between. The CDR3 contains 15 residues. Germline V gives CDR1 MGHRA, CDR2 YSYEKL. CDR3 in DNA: TGCGCCAGCAGGATCCACTGGGTTAGCAATCAGCCCCAGCATTTT. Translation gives CASRIHWVSNQPQHF.

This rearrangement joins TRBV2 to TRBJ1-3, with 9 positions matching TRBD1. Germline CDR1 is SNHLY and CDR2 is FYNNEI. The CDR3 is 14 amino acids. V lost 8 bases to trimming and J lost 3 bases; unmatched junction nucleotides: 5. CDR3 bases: TGTGCCAGCCGGGACAGGGTTAGTGGAAACACCATATATTTT. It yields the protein CASRDRVSGNTIYF.

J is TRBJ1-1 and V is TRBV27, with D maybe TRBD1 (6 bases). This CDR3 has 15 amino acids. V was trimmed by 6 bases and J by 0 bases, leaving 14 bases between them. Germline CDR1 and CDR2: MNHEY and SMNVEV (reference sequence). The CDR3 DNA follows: TGTGCCAGCAGCCACGGACAGTATTTGAACACTGAAGCTTTCTTT. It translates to CASSHGQYLNTEAFF.